The entry that follows covers one T cell receptor (beta chain) sequence. This clone has more than one count but fewer than ten. It has no known antigen specificity. No much larger clone is present one base from it, and per-base qualities are unavailable. These data come from a study of cytomegalovirus exposure and HLA in healthy donors listed by TCRdb under 2017. With regard to the full study: An earlier analysis of several hundred of the donors reported 276 Gb of sequence data and 117 million unique TCR beta sequences obtained from roughly 180 million T cells. Class I and class II HLA loci were covered by the typing at four-digit resolution. The study used immunosequencing to profile the T cell repertoires of 666 subjects and linked those repertoires to cytomegalovirus serostatus. Around 320 gigabases of sequencing data and tens of millions of unique TCR sequences were included in an early release covering around 600 HLA-typed donors. Of the 300 to 500 genotyped donors, 75% to 85% were placed in the genetic ancestry cluster associated with self-reported Caucasian donors. The study aimed to test whether cataloging public T cell receptors could reveal signatures of past pathogen exposure. The number of typed donors differed by locus: about 620-640 for A, B, C, DRB1 and DQB1; roughly 510 for DQA1; 606 for DPA1; and about 470 for DPB1. Besides the first cohort of around 670 subjects, a separate validation cohort made up of 120 or so different subjects was used. Genome-wide SNP genotypes for about 55% of the 666 donors were used in a later genetic analysis, which treated that subset as a discovery cohort. The later analysis used no new phenotypic data to find candidate immune exposures, relying instead on TCR beta sequences and their occurrence across donors. To predict cytomegalovirus infection status, the study brought together high-throughput TCR immunosequencing, statistical association of individual TCRs with disease status, and machine learning. All discovery cohort repertoires had been generated using a single sequencing platform. Among several hundred genotyped donors of the cohort, an average of roughly 230,000 unique TCR beta nucleotide sequences was sequenced per donor, of which 15% to 20% were non-productive. Alongside the repertoire data, information on donor age, sex, ethnicity and CMV serostatus was compiled. In an earlier analysis of about 590 of the donors, high-throughput TCR beta sequencing was used to judge whether each TCR beta V gene segment behaved as functional or pseudogenic. A few DR-DQ haplotypes were treated as single units for association and clustering because of strong linkage in the cohort. A later analysis re-analyzed previously published TCR beta repertoires from about 600 donors and added high-resolution HLA genotyping to study TCR occurrence patterns. The research as a whole found: Strong co-occurrence of HLA alleles, especially DR and DQ, made assigning TCR associations to individual alleles difficult. A cluster of highly shared sequence variants was judged likely to represent a technical artifact of the sequencing pipeline. A later genetic analysis reported fewer N-insertions in productive TCRs among donors in an Asian-associated ancestry cluster than the approximately 670-donor mean. Most CMV-associated TCR beta chains appeared to be HLA-restricted in a later analysis, and the HLA associations seemed to be driven largely by CMV exposure. A further reported finding was that TCR beta sequences accurately predicted the HLA-A and HLA-B alleles for most subjects in the first cohort. Because the 87-base-pair reads could not distinguish some IMGT-functional V segments, including TRBV6-2 and TRBV6-3, those segments were excluded. According to a later analysis, parvovirus B19, influenza, CMV and Epstein-Barr virus appeared linked to several top co-occurrence clusters. An earlier analysis of around 500 of the donors showed that most TCR beta V segments appeared in productive rearrangements either about 90% or about 30% of the time, which broadly matched IMGT annotations. The study gave a list of about 160 TCR beta chains associated with cytomegalovirus. In vitro tests confirmed that a few of the cytomegalovirus-associated TCR beta chains recognize cytomegalovirus antigens. CMV serostatus was the only immune exposure information available for the cohort. Presence/absence analyses assumed roughly uniform sequencing depth across donors, an assumption that may not hold. In a later analysis, HLA-associated TCR beta chains were found to be more clonally expanded and to have lower generation probabilities than equally common non-associated chains. It was suggested by the authors that the approach could potentially be generalized to other disease states and immunological phenotypes. Correlated functional status among segregating V segments might be attributable to linkage disequilibrium, but an unknown experimental factor could not be ruled out. A later analysis found that TCR association rates varied across HLA loci, with DRB1 alleles showing the most associated TCRs and HLA-C alleles the fewest. Across donors, most TCR sequences were observed very rarely, whereas some public TCRs were present in many individuals. Because HLA typing was missing for some donors at each locus, association tests included only the typed subset. About 17 rarely observed V segments, including chromosome 9 orphons, were excluded from the earlier analysis of approximately 600 of the donors because counts were too low. An association between a missense DCLRE1C variant and V-gene and J-gene trimming of TCR beta chains was found in a later genetic analysis and replicated in an independent cohort. Cytomegalovirus status was reported to be diagnosed by the classifier with high specificity and sensitivity in both the original and validation cohorts. The cohort was sequenced for TCR beta chains only, and without alpha or paired-chain data the features that could be detected were limited. A later analysis associated 15,000 or so TCR beta sequences with specific HLA alleles at a false discovery rate of 0.05.

The cohort comprised fewer than 750 healthy bone marrow donors. At the time of sampling, all cohort members were nominally healthy, though unrecorded immune exposures were likely present. The donor was CMV seronegative and belonged to the group of more than 300 seronegative cohort members. A peripheral blood sample was provided by each donor, and peripheral blood mononuclear cells were used for TCR beta sequencing. Genomic DNA was extracted from the blood cell samples with the Qiagen DNeasy Blood Extraction Kit. The library was obtained by the immunoSEQ multiplex PCR assay. A mixture of 60 forward primers for TCR Vbeta segments and 13 reverse primers for TCR Jbeta segments was used in the multiplex PCR. The CDR3 region of rearranged TCR beta genes was amplified from genomic DNA by a multiplex PCR assay. The Illumina HiSeq System was used to sequence the amplified TCR beta libraries as 87-base-pair reads. The authors processed their data as follows. A later analysis counted approximately 74 million unique TCR beta chains across the 500 to 850 repertoires, and some 12 million of these chains were shared by at least two donors. Raw reads were error-corrected and collapsed into unique sequences by a nearest-neighbor algorithm in which closely related sequences were merged to remove PCR and sequencing errors. V, D and J gene segments were assigned by aligning CDR3 sequences to IMGT reference sequences. For a sequence to be retained, a match of at least six nucleotides to both a V gene segment and a J gene segment was required. Rearrangements were classified as productive when the CDR3 lacked stop codons and remained in frame with V and J, and all other rearrangements were classified as non-productive. Following IMGT convention, CDR3 was defined as the stretch from the second conserved V-encoded cysteine to the conserved J-encoded phenylalanine. In an earlier analysis of around 600 of the donors, sequences lacking an unambiguous match to a single V gene segment were excluded. An earlier analysis of fewer than 750 of the donors called V segments functional above 56.7% productive rearrangements and segregating when the between-donor standard deviation exceeded 5%. To diagnose cytomegalovirus status from the catalog of TCR beta chain sequences, a statistical classification framework was built. In a later analysis, TCR nucleotide sequences were compared against IMGT/GENE-DB human TR gene sequences so that V and J genes could be assigned. In a later analysis, CDR3 sequences and most-parsimonious VDJ recombination scenarios were assigned using the TCRdist pipeline. A later analysis defined each TCR beta chain by its CDR3 amino acid sequence plus V-gene family, and excluded reads lacking a unique V-gene family. To address suspected cross-contamination and a sequencing artifact, a later analysis removed 592 highly shared, low-generation-probability nucleotide sequences. In a later analysis, a clonal expansion index for each public chain was calculated from normalized within-repertoire ranks of inferred template counts. In a later analysis, generation probabilities were computed using a VDJ recombination model fitted to out-of-frame rearrangements, and the results were checked against IGoR. Hypergeometric tests were used in a later analysis to score TCR-TCR, TCR-HLA and TCR-CMV co-occurrence, with a repertoire-size bias correction applied to the TCR pairs. A later analysis estimated false discovery rates by permuting HLA or CMV assignments 20 times. In a later analysis, co-occurring TCRs were grouped using DBSCAN, and TCRdist sequence similarity was added for clustering within HLA-allele-positive subsets. Repertoires with fewer than 30,000 or more than 120,000 public chains, plus five repertoires with anomalous nucleotide sharing, were excluded from co-occurrence clustering. In its TCRdb copy, this immuneACCESS table keeps in-frame sequences only and misses some clones. Where compared with another copy, unresolved V genes explain less than half of these, and the others have no known cause. That table gives V, J and clone size, and the DNA gave D and trimming. The sample profile shows about 110,000 clones; 70% to 75% of them were found once. In total, the top ten clones hold less than 3.5% of the sample.

The CDR3 covers 16 residues, taking in both the cysteine and the phenylalanine. Kept here is only the CDR3 DNA, which spans 48 bases and is read in frame from base 1. CDR1 MDHEN and CDR2 SYDVKM are derived from the germline V gene. V is cut back by 2 bases and J by 3 bases, with 7 bases in the junction unmatched. This chain is built from TRBV28 and TRBJ1-5, and 7 bases in between align with TRBD1. The sequenced material came from PBMCs. The TCR comes from a female donor in good health and CMV-seronegative. The sequenced DNA is TGTGCCAGCAGTTTAGAGGACGACAGGGACAATCAGCCCCAGCATTTT. It encodes CASSLEDDRDNQPQHF.